The entry below describes one T cell receptor beta chain. The data originate from a study of blood T cell repertoires in COVID-19. Whole-study context: Material from acute and convalescent COVID-19 was sourced from the United States, Italy and Spain. PBMCs, B-cell-depleted T cells, or T cells were the source of the cDNA or gDNA that made up the material.

Original handling: Reference gene primer amplification in the assay estimated nucleated cell counts. The assay was immunoSEQ multiplex PCR, and TCRdb's table has in-frame clones only and misses some. Clone size and the V and J calls come from that table; the DNA yielded D and trimming. The sample includes under 100,000 clones, more than 75% of them seen just once. This CDR3 region has 12 residues. V lost 2 bases, J lost 8 bases, and 9 bases lay in between. This TCR was sampled from a human donor in a cohort sampled during active COVID-19. The sequenced material came from peripheral blood. V usage is TRBV12-3 or TRBV12-4 and J usage is TRBJ1-1, with D hard to call. The CDR3 bases are TGTGCCAGCAGTTTAACCTCCGGGGAAGCTTTCTTT. Amino acid sequence: CASSLTSGEAFF.